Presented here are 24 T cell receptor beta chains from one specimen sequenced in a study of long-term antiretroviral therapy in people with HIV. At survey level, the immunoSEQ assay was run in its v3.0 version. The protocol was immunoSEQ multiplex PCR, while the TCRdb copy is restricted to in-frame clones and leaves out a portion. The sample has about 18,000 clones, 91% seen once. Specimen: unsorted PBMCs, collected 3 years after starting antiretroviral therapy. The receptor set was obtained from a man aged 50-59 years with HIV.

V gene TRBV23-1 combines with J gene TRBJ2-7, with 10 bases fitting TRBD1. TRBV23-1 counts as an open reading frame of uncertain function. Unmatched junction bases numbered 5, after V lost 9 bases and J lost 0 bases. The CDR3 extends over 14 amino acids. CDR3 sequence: CARTGGTSSYEQYF. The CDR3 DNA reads TGCGCCAGGACAGGGGGCACTAGCTCCTACGAGCAGTACTTC.

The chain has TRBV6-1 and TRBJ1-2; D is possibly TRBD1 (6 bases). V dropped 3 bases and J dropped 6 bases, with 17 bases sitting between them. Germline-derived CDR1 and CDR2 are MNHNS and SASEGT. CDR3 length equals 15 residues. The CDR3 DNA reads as TGTGCCAGCAGTGAGGCTACAGGGAATTTGAATGGCTACACCTTC. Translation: CASSEATGNLNGYTF.

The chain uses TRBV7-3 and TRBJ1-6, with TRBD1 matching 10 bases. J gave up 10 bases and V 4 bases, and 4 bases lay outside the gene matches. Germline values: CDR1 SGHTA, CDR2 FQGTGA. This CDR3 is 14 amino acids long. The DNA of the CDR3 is TGTGCCAGCAGCTCGACAGGGGGCAGGTCACCCCTCCACTTT. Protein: CASSSTGGRSPLHF.

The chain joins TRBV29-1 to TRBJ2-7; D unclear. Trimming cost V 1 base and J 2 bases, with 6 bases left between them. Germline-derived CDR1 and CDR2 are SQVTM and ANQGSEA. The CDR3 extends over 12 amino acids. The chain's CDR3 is CSVEGAAYEQYF. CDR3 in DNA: TGCAGCGTTGAAGGGGCGGCCTACGAGCAGTACTTC.

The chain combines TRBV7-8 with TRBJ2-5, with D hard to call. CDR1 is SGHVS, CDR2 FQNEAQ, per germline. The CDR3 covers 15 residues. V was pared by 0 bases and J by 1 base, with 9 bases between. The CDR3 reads CASSLATGPQETQYF. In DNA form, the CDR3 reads TGTGCCAGCAGCTTAGCGACGGGTCCCCAAGAGACCCAGTACTTC.

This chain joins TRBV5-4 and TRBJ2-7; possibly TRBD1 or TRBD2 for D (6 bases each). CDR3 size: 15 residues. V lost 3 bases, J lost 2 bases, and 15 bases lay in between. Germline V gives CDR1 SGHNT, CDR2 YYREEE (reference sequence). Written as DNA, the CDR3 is TGTGCCAGCAGCTGGGAGGAGGGGGTCCCCTACGAGCAGTACTTC. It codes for CASSWEEGVPYEQYF.

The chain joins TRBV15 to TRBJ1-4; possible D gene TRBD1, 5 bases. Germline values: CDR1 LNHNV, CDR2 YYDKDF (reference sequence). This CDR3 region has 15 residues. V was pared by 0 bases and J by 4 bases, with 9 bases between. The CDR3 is CATSRDQGYNEKLFF. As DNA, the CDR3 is TGTGCCACCAGCAGAGACCAGGGCTATAATGAAAAACTGTTTTTT.

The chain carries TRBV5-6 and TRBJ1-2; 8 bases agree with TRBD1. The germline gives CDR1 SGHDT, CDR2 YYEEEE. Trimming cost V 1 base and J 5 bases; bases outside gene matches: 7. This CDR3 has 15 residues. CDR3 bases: TGTGCCAGCAGCTTGATTCAGGGGGCGATTTATGGCTACACCTTC. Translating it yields CASSLIQGAIYGYTF.

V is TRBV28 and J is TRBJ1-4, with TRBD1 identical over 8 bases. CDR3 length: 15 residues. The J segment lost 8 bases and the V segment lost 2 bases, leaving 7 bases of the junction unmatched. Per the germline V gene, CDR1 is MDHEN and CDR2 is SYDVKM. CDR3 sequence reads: CASSLQGAPGEKLFF. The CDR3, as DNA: TGTGCCAGCAGTTTACAGGGGGCCCCTGGAGAAAAACTGTTTTTT.

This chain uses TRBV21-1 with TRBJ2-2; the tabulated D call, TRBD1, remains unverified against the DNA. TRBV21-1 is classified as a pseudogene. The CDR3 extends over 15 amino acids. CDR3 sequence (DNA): TGTGCCAGCAGCACCCGGACAGGGCGCACCGGGGAGCTGTTTTTT. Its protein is CASSTRTGRTGELFF.

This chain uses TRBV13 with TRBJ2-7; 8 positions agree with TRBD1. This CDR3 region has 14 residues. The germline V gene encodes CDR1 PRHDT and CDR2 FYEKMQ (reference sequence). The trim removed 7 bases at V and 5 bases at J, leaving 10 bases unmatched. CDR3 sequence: CASTIRQGLHEQYF. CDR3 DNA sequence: TGTGCCAGCACCATAAGACAGGGGTTACACGAGCAGTACTTC.

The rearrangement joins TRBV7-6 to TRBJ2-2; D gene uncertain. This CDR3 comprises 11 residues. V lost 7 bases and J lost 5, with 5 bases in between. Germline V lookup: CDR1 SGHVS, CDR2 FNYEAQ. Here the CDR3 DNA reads TGTGCCAGCATGGGAACCGGGGAGCTGTTTTTT. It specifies CASMGTGELFF.

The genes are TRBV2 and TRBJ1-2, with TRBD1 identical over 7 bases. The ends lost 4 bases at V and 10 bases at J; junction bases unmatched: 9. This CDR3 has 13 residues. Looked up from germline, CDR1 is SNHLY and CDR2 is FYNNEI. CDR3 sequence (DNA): TGTGCCAGCAGTGCAGCAGGCCAGGGGGACTACACCTTC. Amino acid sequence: CASSAAGQGDYTF.

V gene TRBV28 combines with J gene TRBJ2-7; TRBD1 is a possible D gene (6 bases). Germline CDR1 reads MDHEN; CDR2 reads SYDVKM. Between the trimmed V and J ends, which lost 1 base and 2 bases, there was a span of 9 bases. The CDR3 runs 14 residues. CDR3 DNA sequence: TGTGCCAGCAGTTTATTGGGGGCGGCCTACGAGCAGTACTTC. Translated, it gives CASSLLGAAYEQYF.

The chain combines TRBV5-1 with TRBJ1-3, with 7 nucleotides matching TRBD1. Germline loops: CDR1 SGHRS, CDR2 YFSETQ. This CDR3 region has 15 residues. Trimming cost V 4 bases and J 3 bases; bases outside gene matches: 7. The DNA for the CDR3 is TGCGCCAGCAGCCCGGAGACAGGGTATGGAAACACCATATATTTT. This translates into CASSPETGYGNTIYF. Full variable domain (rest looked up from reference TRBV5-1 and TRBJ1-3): KAGVTQTPRYLIKTRGQQVTLSCSPISGHRSVSWYQQTPGQGLQFLFEYFSETQRNKGNFPGRFSGRQFSNSRSEMNVSTLELGDSALYLCASSPETGYGNTIYFGEGSWLTVV.

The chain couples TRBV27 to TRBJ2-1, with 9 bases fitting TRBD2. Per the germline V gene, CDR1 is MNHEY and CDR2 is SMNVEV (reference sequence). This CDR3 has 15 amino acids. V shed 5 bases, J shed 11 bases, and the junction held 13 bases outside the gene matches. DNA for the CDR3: TGTGCCAGCAGTCCTAGCCCGGGACTAGCAAGGCAGCAGTTCTTC. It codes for CASSPSPGLARQQFF.

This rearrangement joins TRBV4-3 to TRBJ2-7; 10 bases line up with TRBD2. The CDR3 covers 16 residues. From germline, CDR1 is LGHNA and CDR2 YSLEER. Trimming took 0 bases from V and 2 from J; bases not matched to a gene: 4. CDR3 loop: CASSQEWLAGAYEQYF. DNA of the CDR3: TGCGCCAGCAGCCAAGAGTGGCTAGCGGGGGCCTACGAGCAGTACTTC.

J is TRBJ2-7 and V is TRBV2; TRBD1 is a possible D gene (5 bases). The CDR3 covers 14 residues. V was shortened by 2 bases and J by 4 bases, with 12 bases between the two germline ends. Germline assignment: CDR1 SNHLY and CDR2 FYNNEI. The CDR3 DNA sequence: TGTGCCAGCAGTGAAATCGACAGAAATTACGAGCAGTACTTC. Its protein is CASSEIDRNYEQYF.

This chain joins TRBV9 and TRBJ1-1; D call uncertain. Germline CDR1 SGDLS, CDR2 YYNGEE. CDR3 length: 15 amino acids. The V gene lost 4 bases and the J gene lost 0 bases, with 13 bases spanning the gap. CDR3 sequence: CASSLRPTMNTEAFF. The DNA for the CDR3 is TGTGCCAGCAGCCTTCGCCCGACGATGAACACTGAAGCTTTCTTT.

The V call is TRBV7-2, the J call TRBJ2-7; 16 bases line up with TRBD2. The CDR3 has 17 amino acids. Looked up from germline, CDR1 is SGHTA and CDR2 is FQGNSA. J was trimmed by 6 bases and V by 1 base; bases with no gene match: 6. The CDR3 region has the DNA TGTGCCAGCAGCTTAGTGGGGACTAGCGGGGGGGCAGGCGAGCAGTACTTC. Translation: CASSLVGTSGGAGEQYF.

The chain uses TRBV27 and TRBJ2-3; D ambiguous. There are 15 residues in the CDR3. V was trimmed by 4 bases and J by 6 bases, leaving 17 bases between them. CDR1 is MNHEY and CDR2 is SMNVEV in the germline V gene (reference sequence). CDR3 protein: CASSSTPRRTDTQYF. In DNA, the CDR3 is TGTGCCAGCAGTTCAACACCTAGACGGACGGATACGCAGTATTTT.

The CDR3 nucleotides are TGTGCCAGCAGTGCCGAGGGGGGGCCTCATGAGCAGTTCTTC. Its protein is CASSAEGGPHEQFF. The rearrangement joins TRBV6-1 to TRBJ2-1; the D gene is possibly TRBD2 (7 bases). There are 14 residues in the CDR3. Looked up from germline, CDR1 is MNHNS and CDR2 is SASEGT. The V end was cut by 4 bases, the J end by 8 bases, with 15 bases between.

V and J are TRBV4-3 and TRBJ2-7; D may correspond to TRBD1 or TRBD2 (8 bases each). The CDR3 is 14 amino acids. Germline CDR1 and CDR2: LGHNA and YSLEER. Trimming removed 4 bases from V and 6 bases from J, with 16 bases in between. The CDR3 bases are TGCGCCAGCAGCCCCGACAGGGGACTAGGCGAGCAGTACTTC. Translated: CASSPDRGLGEQYF.

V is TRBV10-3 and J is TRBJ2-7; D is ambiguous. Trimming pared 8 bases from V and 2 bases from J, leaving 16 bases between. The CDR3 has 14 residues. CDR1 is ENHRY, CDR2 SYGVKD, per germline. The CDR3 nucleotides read TGTGCCATCTCCGGCGACGGGCCCCCCTACGAGCAGTACTTC. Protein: CAISGDGPPYEQYF.